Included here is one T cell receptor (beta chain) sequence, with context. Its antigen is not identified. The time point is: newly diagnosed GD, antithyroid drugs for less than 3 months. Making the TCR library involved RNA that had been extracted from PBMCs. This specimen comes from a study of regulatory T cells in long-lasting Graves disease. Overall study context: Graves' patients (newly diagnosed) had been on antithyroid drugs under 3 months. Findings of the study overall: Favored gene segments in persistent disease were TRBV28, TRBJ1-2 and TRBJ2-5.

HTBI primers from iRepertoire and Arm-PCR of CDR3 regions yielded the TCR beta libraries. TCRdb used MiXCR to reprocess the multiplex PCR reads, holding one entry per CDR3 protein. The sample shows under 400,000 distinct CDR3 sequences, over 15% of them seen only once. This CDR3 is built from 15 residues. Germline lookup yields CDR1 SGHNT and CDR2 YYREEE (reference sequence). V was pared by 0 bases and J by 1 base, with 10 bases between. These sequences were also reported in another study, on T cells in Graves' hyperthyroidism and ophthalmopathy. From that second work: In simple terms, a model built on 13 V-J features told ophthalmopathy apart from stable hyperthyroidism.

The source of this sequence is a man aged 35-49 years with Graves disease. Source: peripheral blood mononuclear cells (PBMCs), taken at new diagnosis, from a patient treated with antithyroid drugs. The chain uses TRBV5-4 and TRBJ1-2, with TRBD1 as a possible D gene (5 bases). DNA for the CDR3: TGTGCCAGCAGCTTGGCCGGGGCCCTTAACTATGGCTACACCTTC. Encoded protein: CASSLAGALNYGYTF.